This TCR beta chain was captured by sequencing in a study of metastatic and nonmetastatic thyroid tumors. General observations from the study: When malignant thyroid tumors were compared with benign nodules, TCR beta diversity was reportedly significantly higher in the malignant tumors. This held in both blood and tumor samples.

Germline-derived CDR1 and CDR2 are LNHDA and SQIVND (reference sequence). The CDR3 extends over 13 amino acids. TCRdb called clones again from the PCR reads with MiXCR. Among nearly 35,000 clones, roughly a sixth were seen once, and the ten largest hold roughly 7%. Every patient underwent thyroid surgery untreated. This clone turned up a few times. Its antigen is undetermined. Germline and junction disagree at one end, which may indicate a read error. This receptor was obtained from a female donor with papillary thyroid cancer or a benign thyroid nodule (not recorded which). Some clones in this sample may be carry-over from other donors' samples. The chain couples TRBV19 to TRBJ1-2, with D uncertain. Material: blood. DNA for the CDR3: TGTGCCAGTAGTAAAGGGTGTAACTATGTCTACACCTTC. Protein: CASSKGCNYVYTF.